These 25 T cell receptor beta chains share one sample of origin, sequenced in a study of T cells in Graves' hyperthyroidism and ophthalmopathy (dated by TCRdb to between 2018 and 2021). The library came from multiplex PCR. The instrument was an Illumina HiSeq 2000. The TCR beta CDR3 regions were amplified from RNA transcripts. For the first round of RT-PCR on the TCR CDR3, the HTBI primer set was used together with the Qiagen OneStep RT-PCR kit. The public reads were run again by TCRdb, first through fastp at Q25 and then through MiXCR, and only productive beta chains were kept. When rows share a CDR3 protein, they turn into one entry using the most common DNA and genes. The sample table shows about 600,000 distinct CDR3 sequences, and more than 13% are seen once. Together, the top ten hold around 7% of the sample. The specimen was blood. The receptors shown here come from a woman between 18 and 29 years old with Graves' ophthalmopathy.

This clonotype was found many times. The rearrangement links TRBV28 to TRBJ2-5, with 9 bases that match TRBD1. With V trimmed by 2 bases and J by 4 bases, 11 bases remained unmatched. There are 17 residues in the CDR3. CDR1 MDHEN and CDR2 SYDVKM come from the germline V gene. The CDR3 region is CASSLGATGGGGETQYF. As DNA, the CDR3 is TGTGCCAGCAGTTTAGGGGCAACAGGGGGCGGAGGAGAGACCCAGTACTTC.

Ten or more counts support this clonotype. This sequence joins TRBV7-2 and TRBJ2-1; 10 nucleotides match TRBD1. The length of the CDR3 is 19 residues. V lost 3 bases, J lost 2 bases, and 13 bases stayed unmatched. Looked up from germline, CDR1 is SGHTA and CDR2 is FQGNSA. CDR3 sequence: CASSFGTGVATRTYNEQFF. CDR3 DNA: TGTGCCAGCAGCTTCGGGACAGGGGTCGCTACTCGAACCTACAATGAGCAGTTCTTC.

This clonotype was picked up many times. V is TRBV27 and J is TRBJ2-1, with 11 bases that match TRBD2. CDR3 length equals 19 residues. In germline, CDR1 is MNHEY, CDR2 SMNVEV (reference sequence). V lost 7 bases, J lost 5 bases, and 19 bases stayed unmatched. The DNA for the CDR3 is TGTGCCAGCAAACCAACCTCCTCACTAGCGGGAGTTTTAAACAATGAGCAGTTCTTC. Translated: CASKPTSSLAGVLNNEQFF.

There are many counts of this clonotype. Mismatch with germline at one junction end may stem from a read error. This sequence joins TRBV5-1 and TRBJ2-3; TRBD2 might be the D (5 bases). The CDR3 runs to 14 residues. Germline CDR1 SGHRS, CDR2 YFSETQ. The CDR3 sequence is CASSSSGGTDTQYF. CDR3 coding DNA: TGTGCCAGCAGTTCGAGCGGAGGCACAGATACGCAGTATTTT.

This clonotype was detected many times. The chain couples TRBV12-3 or TRBV12-4 to TRBJ2-7, with D tentatively TRBD2 (6 bases). The CDR3 is made up of 13 amino acids. The V end lost 5 bases, the J end lost 3 bases, and 11 bases lay between the germline ends. The CDR3 is CASSKTRNYEQYF. DNA for the CDR3: TGTGCCAGCAGTAAGACTAGGAACTACGAGCAGTACTTC.

The V gene is TRBV28, the J gene TRBJ2-7; D is undetermined. V was shortened by 0 bases and J by 3 bases, with 21 bases between the two germline ends. Germline V gene data show CDR1 as MDHEN and CDR2 as SYDVKM. The CDR3 consists of 18 residues. The CDR3 region is CASSLWQPDSGVHYEQYF. In nucleotides, the CDR3 is TGTGCCAGCAGTTTATGGCAACCTGACTCGGGCGTCCACTACGAGCAGTACTTC.

This clonotype was detected ten times or more. This rearrangement joins TRBV2 to TRBJ2-7; D is uncertain. The CDR3 covers 15 residues. Germline CDR1 SNHLY, CDR2 FYNNEI. The V and J ends lost 1 base and 2 bases respectively, with 12 bases between them. Written as DNA, the CDR3 is TGTGCCAGCAGTGAAGGCGCTTCGCCAGCCTACGAGCAGTACTTC. It is translated as CASSEGASPAYEQYF.

The chain employs TRBV7-3 and TRBJ2-7; D gene unclear. The CDR3 loop spans 14 amino acids. Trimming took 0 bases from V and 6 from J, leaving 12 bases between them. Germline V gene sequence: CDR1 SGHTA, CDR2 FQGTGA. The CDR3 here is CASSLTGSGVEQYF. The CDR3 coding sequence is TGTGCCAGCAGCTTAACGGGGTCGGGTGTCGAGCAGTACTTC. Variable domain in full (rest from reference TRBV7-3 and TRBJ2-7): GAGVSQTPSNKVTEKGKYVELRCDPISGHTALYWYRQSLGQGPEFLIYFQGTGAADDSGLPNDRFFAVRPEGSVSTLKIQRTERGDSAVYLCASSLTGSGVEQYFGPGTRLTVT.

The V and J genes are TRBV19 and TRBJ1-4; unclear D gene. The CDR3 is made up of 15 amino acids. Trimming removed 2 bases from V and 5 bases from J, with 12 bases in between. Per germline, CDR1 LNHDA and CDR2 SQIVND (reference sequence). The CDR3 is CASSIRASLNEKLFF. CDR3 bases: TGTGCCAGTAGTATACGGGCGTCCCTAAATGAAAAACTGTTTTTT.

This clonotype was recorded many times. V usage is TRBV20-1 and J usage is TRBJ2-1; no clear D gene. This CDR3 region has 12 residues. Germline assignment: CDR1 DFQATT and CDR2 SNEGSKA (reference sequence). Trimming cost V 6 bases and J 14 bases, with 20 bases left between them. CDR3 amino acids: CSARKSLAWEFF. The CDR3 nucleotides are TGCAGTGCCAGGAAGAGCCTTGCTTGGGAGTTCTTC.

The chain links TRBV7-3 to TRBJ1-6, with 9 bases matching TRBD1. V shed 4 bases and J 10 bases; nucleotides not matched to a gene: 5. The CDR3 consists of 14 residues. Germline-derived CDR1 and CDR2 are SGHTA and FQGTGA. This CDR3 reads CASSSGQGLSPLHF. CDR3 sequence (DNA): TGTGCCAGCAGCTCGGGACAGGGTCTGTCACCCCTCCACTTT.

This clonotype was counted ten times or more. This sequence joins TRBV7-2 and TRBJ2-1, with D tentatively TRBD2 (5 bases). CDR1 is SGHTA, CDR2 FQGNSA, per germline. The CDR3 extends over 18 amino acids. V lost 2 bases and J 6 bases, leaving 23 bases between the germline ends. In DNA, the CDR3 is TGTGCCAGCAGCTTATGGACTTGGGCTCCGGTCCTCGGCAATGAGCAGTTCTTC. Amino acid sequence: CASSLWTWAPVLGNEQFF. Looking up the rest from reference TRBV7-2 and TRBJ2-1 gives the full variable domain: GAGVSQSPSNKVTEKGKDVELRCDPISGHTALYWYRQSLGQGLEFLIYFQGNSAPDKSGLPSDRFSAERTGGSVSTLTIQRTQQEDSAVYLCASSLWTWAPVLGNEQFFGPGTRLTVL.

V is TRBV28 and J is TRBJ2-1; D might be TRBD1 or TRBD2, each matching 6 bases. The V gene lost 5 bases and the J gene lost 0 bases, with 14 bases spanning the gap. The CDR3 consists of 16 residues. Per the germline V gene, CDR1 is MDHEN and CDR2 is SYDVKM. As DNA, the CDR3 is TGTGCCAGCAGTCTGAGCGGAGGGGGCTCCTACAATGAGCAGTTCTTC. Translation gives CASSLSGGGSYNEQFF.

This clonotype was seen at least ten times. The chain uses TRBV6-1 and TRBJ2-7; 8 nucleotides align to TRBD2. CDR1 and CDR2 (germline): MNHNS, SASEGT. J lost 3 bases, V lost 7 bases, and 8 bases had no gene match. This CDR3 spans 14 amino acids. CDR3 loop: CASIHAAGGYEQYF. As DNA, the CDR3 is TGTGCCAGCATCCATGCCGCGGGAGGCTACGAGCAGTACTTC.

This clonotype was recorded many times. The rearrangement joins TRBV2 to TRBJ2-1, with 8 positions matching TRBD2. Germline V lookup: CDR1 SNHLY, CDR2 FYNNEI. V trimming: 3 bases; J trimming: 0 bases; junction bases outside the gene matches: 1. This CDR3 is built from 15 residues. CDR3: CASSEAGGSYNEQFF. CDR3 nucleotides: TGTGCCAGCAGTGAGGCGGGGGGCTCCTACAATGAGCAGTTCTTC. Together with reference TRBV2 and TRBJ2-1, the CDR3 gives the full variable domain: EPEVTQTPSHQVTQMGQEVILRCVPISNHLYFYWYRQILGQKVEFLVSFYNNEISEKSEIFDDQFSVERPDGSNFTLKIRSTKLEDSAMYFCASSEAGGSYNEQFFGPGTRLTVL.

This clonotype was detected ten times or more. The CDR3 DNA sequence: TGTGCCAGCAGTTTATCGCTAGCGGGAGGGCCAGGGAATGAGCAGTTCTTC. Protein product: CASSLSLAGGPGNEQFF. The chain links TRBV28 to TRBJ2-1; the match to TRBD2 covers 12 bases. Germline CDR1 MDHEN, CDR2 SYDVKM. The CDR3 is 17 amino acids. J lost 7 bases, V lost 1 base, and 8 bases had no gene match. The whole variable domain, remainder taken from reference TRBV28 and TRBJ2-1, is DVKVTQSSRYLVKRTGEKVFLECVQDMDHENMFWYRQDPGLGLRLIYFSYDVKMKEKGDIPEGYSVSREKKERFSLILESASTNQTSMYLCASSLSLAGGPGNEQFFGPGTRLTVL.

This clonotype was observed many times. This chain connects TRBV11-1 to TRBJ2-5, with no clear D. Trimming took off 5 bases at V and 3 bases at J, with 10 bases between the two ends. This CDR3 has 13 amino acids. In germline, CDR1 is SGHAT, CDR2 FQDESV (reference sequence). Here the CDR3 reads CASSPGRKETQYF. The CDR3 bases are TGTGCCAGCAGCCCCGGACGGAAAGAGACCCAGTACTTC.

This chain uses TRBV19 with TRBJ1-1; 8 bases are a match to TRBD1. V trimming: 4 bases; J trimming: 5 bases; junction bases outside the gene matches: 6. Looked up from germline, CDR1 is LNHDA and CDR2 is SQIVND (reference sequence). The CDR3 sequence is 14 residues long. The DNA for the CDR3 is TGTGCCAGTAGTACTCAGGGGGCTGGTACTGAAGCTTTCTTT. This sequence encodes CASSTQGAGTEAFF.

The chain recombines TRBV6-1 with TRBJ2-1, with D possibly TRBD2 on 5 matching bases. V was cut by 5 bases and J by 12 bases, with 17 bases left in between. The germline V gene has CDR1 MNHNS and CDR2 SASEGT. The CDR3 runs to 13 residues. The chain's CDR3 is CASSPDYRHVQFF. The CDR3 bases are TGTGCCAGCAGTCCCGACTATAGACATGTGCAGTTCTTC.

In this sample, this clonotype turned up many times. The rearrangement joins TRBV12-3 or TRBV12-4 to TRBJ2-2; 13 bases fit TRBD2. The CDR3 spans 22 residues. The V and J ends lost 2 bases and 4 bases, in that order; junction bases with no gene match: 19. The CDR3 here is CASSLKYRLAGGATRGTGELFF. The CDR3, as DNA: TGTGCCAGCAGTTTAAAGTACAGACTAGCGGGAGGTGCCACACGGGGCACCGGGGAGCTGTTTTTT.

Worth noting for this clonotype: A much bigger clone sits one base away, suggesting this may be a read error. This chain connects TRBV24-1 to TRBJ2-1; the D gene is possibly TRBD2 (6 bases). The closer fit of TRBJ2-7 to the DNA end suggests the J call may be wrong. Germline CDR1 reads KGHDR; CDR2 reads SFDVKD. This CDR3 has 17 amino acids. The CDR3, as DNA: TGTGCCACCAGTGAGGCTGGAGCGGGTAAAACCTACAATGAGCAGTACTTC. This codes for CATSEAGAGKTYNEQYF.

The sample holds many counts of this clonotype. J is TRBJ2-7 and V is TRBV10-3; D perhaps matches TRBD2 (6 bases). Trimming cost V 0 bases and J 4 bases, with 13 bases left between them. The V gene's germline CDR1 is ENHRY and CDR2 SYGVKD. The CDR3 has 15 residues. The CDR3 coding sequence is TGTGCCATCAGTGAGTCGCCTAGCGTGTTGTACGAGCAGTACTTC. Protein product: CAISESPSVLYEQYF.

This clonotype has ten or more counts. The CDR3 spells CSAPGARGYTF. CDR3 nucleotides: TGCAGTGCTCCGGGGGCTAGAGGCTACACCTTC. The chain couples TRBV20-1 to TRBJ1-2, with a tentative D call TRBD1 (6 bases). This CDR3 is 11 amino acids long. In germline, CDR1 is DFQATT, CDR2 SNEGSKA (reference sequence). V lost 5 bases, J lost 8 bases, and 12 bases lay in between.

The chain uses TRBV7-2 and TRBJ2-7; TRBD2 aligns across 7 bases. CDR1 and CDR2 (germline): SGHTA, FQGNSA. This CDR3 is built from 16 residues. Trimming cost V 5 bases and J 3 bases; bases outside gene matches: 13. The CDR3 here is CASSKREGLVIYEQYF. CDR3 coding DNA: TGTGCCAGCAGCAAAAGGGAGGGATTGGTTATCTACGAGCAGTACTTC.

V usage is TRBV10-3 and J usage is TRBJ1-5; no reliable D call. CDR1 and CDR2 from the germline V gene are ENHRY and SYGVKD. The V end was cut by 5 bases, the J end by 3 bases, with 11 bases between. This CDR3 region has 14 residues. Written as DNA, the CDR3 is TGTGCCATCAGTCAGACCGGCCTCAATCAGCCCCAGCATTTT. It translates to CAISQTGLNQPQHF.